This T cell receptor (beta chain) was observed in a study of OX40 agonist ivuxolimab in advanced cancers. TCRdb's table, derived via immunoSEQ multiplex PCR, lists solely in-frame clones and lacks some. Of more than 75,000 clones detected, about 88% appear once; the ten largest clones hold over 0.75%. The sample was CD4+ or CD8+ T cells sorted from blood, taken in a trial of the OX40 agonist ivuxolimab. The sequence derives from an adult with an advanced solid tumor such as melanoma, head and neck, liver or kidney cancer.

CDR3 loop: CASGNRVIDTQYF. The CDR3 nucleotides are TGCGCCAGCGGCAACAGGGTGATAGATACGCAGTATTTT. The V gene is TRBV5-1, the J gene TRBJ2-3; D perhaps matches TRBD1 (6 bases). CDR1 is SGHRS and CDR2 is YFSETQ in the germline V gene. V was clipped by 7 bases and J by 5 bases, with 14 bases between them. The length of the CDR3 is 13 residues.